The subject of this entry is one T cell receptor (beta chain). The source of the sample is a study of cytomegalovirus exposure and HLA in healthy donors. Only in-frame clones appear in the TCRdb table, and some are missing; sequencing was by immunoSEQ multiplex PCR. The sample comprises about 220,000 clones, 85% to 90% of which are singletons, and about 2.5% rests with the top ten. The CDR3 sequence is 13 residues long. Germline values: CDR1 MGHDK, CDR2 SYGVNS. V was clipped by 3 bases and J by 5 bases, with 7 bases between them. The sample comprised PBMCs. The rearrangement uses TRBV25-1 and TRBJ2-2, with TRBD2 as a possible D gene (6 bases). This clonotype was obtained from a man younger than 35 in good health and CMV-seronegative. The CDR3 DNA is TGTGCCAGCAGTGAGGGGGGAACCGGGGAGCTGTTTTTT. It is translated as CASSEGGTGELFF.